Presented here are 13 T cell receptor beta chains from one specimen sequenced in a study of T-cell reconstitution after alpha-beta-depleted transplantation in children. TCRbeta library construction was performed incorporating unique molecular identifiers. TCRdb re-analysed the PCR reads in MiXCR, keeping a single row per CDR3 protein. The sample records some 300,000 distinct CDR3 sequences, almost 8% being singletons. Findings and limits, study-wide: Once a year had passed after transplant, T-cell counts and diversity came mostly from newly produced T cells.

Their specific antigens are unknown. The sample consisted of peripheral blood, taken 360 days after TCRalphabeta/CD19-depleted stem cell transplant. The receptors shown here come from a female patient aged 2-9 years who had a stem cell transplant for Fanconi anemia, so the T cells may come from the graft donor.

This clonotype was recorded at least ten times. The chain couples TRBV5-1 to TRBJ1-4, with 7 bases fitting TRBD1. The CDR3 spans 16 residues. Per the germline V gene, CDR1 is SGHRS and CDR2 is YFSETQ. After removal of 4 bases from V and 0 bases from J, the junction contained 6 bases not matched to a gene. DNA for the CDR3: TGCGCCAGCAGCCCCGGGGACAGTTCAACTAATGAAAAACTGTTTTTT. Amino acids: CASSPGDSSTNEKLFF.

This clonotype was counted ten times or more. The chain combines TRBV5-1 with TRBJ2-1; TRBD2 agrees at 10 bases. Germline-derived CDR1 and CDR2 are SGHRS and YFSETQ. This CDR3 is built from 15 residues. V was pared by 0 bases and J by 10 bases, with 7 bases of the junction left unmatched. CDR3 DNA: TGCGCCAGCAGCTTGGTGGCTAGCGGGGGTCTCGAGCAGTTCTTC. It is translated as CASSLVASGGLEQFF.

This clonotype qualifies as medium-sized. The chain joins TRBV20-1 to TRBJ2-1; 9 bases are a match to TRBD2. The germline V gene has CDR1 DFQATT and CDR2 SNEGSKA (reference sequence). There are 15 residues in the CDR3. V shed 6 bases and J 1 base; nucleotides not matched to a gene: 7. CDR3 DNA: TGCAGTGCACCGAAGCGGGAGGTATCCTACAATGAGCAGTTCTTC. This sequence encodes CSAPKREVSYNEQFF.

This clonotype was observed many times. The chain uses TRBV24-1 and TRBJ2-2; D ambiguous. The CDR3 totals 16 residues. V was shortened by 1 base and J by 6 bases, with 14 bases between the two germline ends. Germline CDR1 reads KGHDR; CDR2 reads SFDVKD. Written as DNA, the CDR3 is TGTGCCACCAGTGATTTTGTGGGGAATATAGCCGGGGAGCTGTTTTTT. Translating it yields CATSDFVGNIAGELFF.

V is TRBV20-1 and J is TRBJ2-1; no firm D call. Germline CDR1 and CDR2: DFQATT and SNEGSKA (reference sequence). With 5 bases removed from V and 5 bases from J, the gap between germline ends came to 13 bases. The CDR3 has 13 residues. The CDR3 protein is CSAPHGVNNEQFF. The CDR3 region has the DNA TGCAGTGCTCCCCATGGTGTCAACAATGAGCAGTTCTTC.

This clonotype was detected many times. The chain uses TRBV3-1 and TRBJ2-3; D not resolved. This CDR3 comprises 11 residues. V was trimmed by 2 bases and J by 5 bases, leaving 2 bases between them. Germline values: CDR1 LGHDT, CDR2 YNNKEL (reference sequence). The CDR3 sequence is CASSQQDTQYF. As DNA, the CDR3 is TGTGCCAGCAGCCAACAAGATACGCAGTATTTT.

The chain is built from TRBV20-1 and TRBJ1-1, with TRBD1 matching over 10 bases. With 3 bases clipped from V and 5 bases from J, the junction kept 12 bases outside the gene matches. The CDR3 loop spans 16 amino acids. Germline V gene data show CDR1 as DFQATT and CDR2 as SNEGSKA (reference sequence). Here the CDR3 DNA reads TGCAGTGCTAGGGGATGGGGCGGGACAGGGGAAACTGAAGCTTTCTTT. Translated, it gives CSARGWGGTGETEAFF.

In its sample, this clonotype was seen many times. The chain has TRBV5-1 and TRBJ2-7; D unresolved. The germline CDR1 and CDR2 sequences are SGHRS and YFSETQ. CDR3 length: 15 amino acids. Trimming shortened V by 4 bases and J by 0 bases, and 14 bases separated the two germline ends. As DNA, the CDR3 is TGCGCCAGCAGCATGGACCCTCCCTCCTCCTACGAGCAGTACTTC. This sequence encodes CASSMDPPSSYEQYF.

V usage is TRBV12-3 or TRBV12-4 and J usage is TRBJ1-1, with a weak D call TRBD1 (6 bases). The V end lost 7 bases, the J end lost 5 bases, and 20 bases lay between the germline ends. This CDR3 has 15 amino acids. CDR3 in amino acids: CASKERGARDTEAFF. The CDR3 DNA is TGTGCCAGCAAAGAGCGGGGGGCGCGGGATACTGAAGCTTTCTTT.

This chain joins TRBV5-1 and TRBJ2-5; 7 bases fit TRBD2. Unmatched junction bases numbered 12, after V lost 4 bases and J lost 3 bases. The germline gives CDR1 SGHRS, CDR2 YFSETQ. The CDR3 extends over 16 amino acids. As DNA, the CDR3 is TGCGCCAGCAGCGGATGGGAGGGCAGTCGGAAAGAGACCCAGTACTTC. Encoded protein: CASSGWEGSRKETQYF.

This clonotype was counted many times. V gene TRBV20-1 combines with J gene TRBJ2-3; TRBD2 matches 13 bases. Germline V gene sequence: CDR1 DFQATT, CDR2 SNEGSKA (reference sequence). The length of the CDR3 is 19 residues. Losses at the gene ends were 5 bases for V and 5 bases for J; bases not matched to a gene: 19. The CDR3 DNA reads as TGCAGTGCTCCCCTTCTGACTAGCGGGGGGCAGAGATGGATAGATACGCAGTATTTT. Its translation: CSAPLLTSGGQRWIDTQYF.

This clonotype was picked up many times. V is TRBV9 and J is TRBJ2-2; 8 bases are a match to TRBD2. Losses at the gene ends were 3 bases for V and 3 bases for J; bases not matched to a gene: 4. The CDR3 runs to 15 residues. The germline CDR1 and CDR2 sequences are SGDLS and YYNGEE. DNA of the CDR3: TGTGCCAGCAGCGCGGGACTAGGAGACACCGGGGAGCTGTTTTTT. It yields the protein CASSAGLGDTGELFF.

This clonotype was picked up a small number of times. This chain uses TRBV18 with TRBJ1-5; TRBD1 agrees at 7 bases. The junction had 5 bases not matched to a gene; V was cut back by 5 bases and J by 7 bases. There are 13 residues in the CDR3. CDR1 KGHSH and CDR2 LQKENI come from the germline V gene. CDR3: CASSKTGSQPQHF. Written as DNA, the CDR3 is TGTGCCAGCTCAAAGACAGGGTCGCAGCCCCAGCATTTT.